This TCR beta chain was obtained from a study of a mutant IDH1 vaccine in newly diagnosed glioma (dated by TCRdb to 2020 to 2023). About the full investigation: The roughly 33 treated patients were around 60% male and around 40% female, with a mean age of roughly 40 years. Prior to enrollment, standard therapy consisting of radiotherapy alone, temozolomide alone, or radiochemotherapy with temozolomide had been administered to patients, with the combination being received by most patients. For exploratory analyses, longitudinal TCRB deep sequencing was carried out in around 24 treated patients wherever samples were available. Peripheral blood was drawn at six visits: V03 (baseline), V05, V07, V10, V12 and V13. Broader findings and caveats from the paper: Vaccine-induced immune responses across multiple MHC alleles were detected in approximately 94% of patients. Availability determined which PBMC samples were chosen for TCRB deep sequencing. Pseudoprogression appeared unrelated to alterations in the top peripheral T cell clonotypes detected by TCRB sequencing. The authors stated that sample limitations prevented analyses of patient blood samples from being reproduced.

The time point label, as the study defines it: baseline, week 1 (first vaccination visit). The label giving this sample's treatment or condition can be read as: pre-vaccination baseline after standard-of-care therapy. All donors had newly diagnosed IDH1-mutant astrocytomas of WHO grade 3 or 4 that showed loss of nuclear ATRX. The samples were drawn from NOA16, a multicentre, single-arm, open-label phase I trial in Germany that tested a mutant IDH1 peptide vaccine in humans for the first time. For immunogenicity testing, the blood drawn at visit V03 was used as the baseline sample. Genomic DNA for TCRB sequencing was extracted from EDTA blood using the DNeasy Blood and Tissue Kit. Reading from cysteine to phenylalanine, the CDR3 counts 12 amino acids. Only CDR3 DNA is held: 36 bases, read in frame from base 1. V is pared back by 2 bases and J by 12 bases, with 10 bases lying between the germline termini. From a lookup of the germline V gene, CDR1 and CDR2 are WSHSY and SAAADI.

Libraries were prepared through the immunoSEQ multiplex PCR assay. The hsTCRB Kit was used according to the manufacturer's protocol to amplify rearranged TCR beta chain sequences. TCRB libraries were sequenced on an Illumina MiSeq. The study's own analysis went as follows. The kit vendor's proprietary platform handled demultiplexing, trimming and gene mapping. TCRdb obtained this table from immuneACCESS and retained in-frame rearrangements with V and J assigned. These tables miss some clones; where compared with another copy, unresolved V genes account for less than half of the shortfall, and the remainder is unexplained. V and J calls plus clone size are reproduced from that table; the DNA served to infer D and trimming. The sample table contains about 21,000 clones; only one count was recorded for around 82% of them. The ten biggest clones cover 5% to 6% of the sample. With regard to this clone: No antigen is known for it. Per-nucleotide qualities are absent, and no much larger clonotype sits a single base away.

Recombination linked TRBV10-2 to TRBJ2-2; a weak D assignment points to TRBD1 (6 bases agree). The sample here was PBMCs, taken from a glioma patient treated with radiotherapy, temozolomide or both. The TCR sequence derives from a man aged 35-49 years with glioma. The nucleotide sequence is TGCGCCAGCAGTGAGCCCAGGGGAAAGCTGTTTTTT. It translates as CASSEPRGKLFF.